This T cell receptor (beta chain) was captured by sequencing in a study of CD8+CD57+ T cells in acquired aplastic anemia. Study as a whole: Mean yield of DNA from sorted CD4+ and CD8+ cells was roughly 3.4 ug. There were roughly 9.8 million reads, on average, for CD4+ cells from healthy donors. Study results and caveats: The number of CD8+ CDR3 sequences shared by patients and controls was roughly 31.

This clonotype was observed a few times. Its specificity is not known. Both TCR beta VDJ combination and CDR3 sequence profiling were carried out. Genomic DNA was the template for this profiling. Via MiXCR, TCRdb re-called the reads, giving one row per CDR3 protein. The sample yields about 170,000 distinct CDR3 sequences, 63% seen once. V was shortened by 2 bases and J by 7 bases, with 15 bases between the two germline ends. Germline CDR1 is SGHVS and CDR2 is FQNEAQ. This CDR3 spans 16 amino acids. The sequenced sample consisted of sorted CD4+, CD8+, or CD8+CD57+ T cells (not recorded which) from PBMCs. V usage is TRBV7-8 and J usage is TRBJ1-6; tentatively, D is TRBD1 (5 bases). The sequence was obtained from a human donor in good health. The CDR3 DNA reads as TGTGCCAGCAGCTTACCGGCTGTACAGGAAAATTCACCCCTCCACTTT. The encoded protein is CASSLPAVQENSPLHF.